The entry below gives a single T cell receptor beta chain sequence along with its context. TCRdb's table, derived via immunoSEQ multiplex PCR, lists solely in-frame clones and lacks some. Among about a million clones listed, 60% to 80% were seen once. The data belong to a study of shared clonotypes between healthy human individuals. Looking at the study overall: CD4 naive cells filled three plates per donor, CD4 memory three, CD8 naive two and CD8 memory one.

Study donors comprised healthy, HIV-negative adults devoid of recent acute infection or vaccination. This clonotype was sampled from a man between 18 and 29 years old in good health. Some clones in this sample may be carry-over from other donors' samples. The sequenced sample consisted of memory CD4+ T cells from PBMCs. Subset of the sample: CD45RA-negative fraction.

The CDR3 here is CAWSPGQGANGYTF. In nucleotides, the CDR3 is TGTGCCTGGAGTCCGGGACAGGGGGCAAATGGCTACACCTTC. The rearrangement links TRBV30 to TRBJ1-2; the match to TRBD1 covers 12 bases. CDR1 is GTSNPN and CDR2 is SVGIG in the germline V gene (reference sequence). CDR3 length: 14 amino acids. With 2 bases clipped from V and 6 bases from J, the junction kept 4 bases outside the gene matches.